The 28 T cell receptor beta chains presented below share a single source sample, sequenced in a study of cytomegalovirus exposure and HLA in healthy donors. Using immunoSEQ multiplex PCR, the repertoire was profiled, and TCRdb retains in-frame clones only, with some absent. The sample contains under 65,000 clones, roughly nine tenths of which appear only once. The sequenced sample consisted of PBMCs. These receptors were taken from a woman between 18 and 30 years old in good health and CMV-seropositive.

The CDR3 region has the DNA TGTGCCAGCAGCTTGGTACAGGGTATGGGGTATGGCTACACCTTC. It yields the protein CASSLVQGMGYGYTF. The chain is built from TRBV5-6 and TRBJ1-2; D is possibly TRBD1 (6 bases). Germline V CDR1 and CDR2: SGHDT, YYEEEE. The CDR3 contains 15 residues. Trimming stripped 0 bases from V and 5 bases from J, with 14 bases between.

The chain joins TRBV28 to TRBJ2-3; 9 nucleotides align to TRBD1. The length of the CDR3 is 14 residues. The germline V gene has CDR1 MDHEN and CDR2 SYDVKM. V lost 5 bases to trimming and J lost 3 bases; unmatched junction nucleotides: 3. CDR3 protein: CASSPGQGTDTQYF. CDR3 bases: TGTGCCAGCAGTCCGGGACAGGGTACAGATACGCAGTATTTT.

The rearrangement uses TRBV7-2 and TRBJ2-7, with 8 nucleotides matching TRBD2. Looked up from germline, CDR1 is SGHTA and CDR2 is FQGNSA. With V trimmed by 1 base and J by 4 bases, 6 bases remained unmatched. CDR3 length: 15 residues. The CDR3 here is CASSLGGTRQYEQYF. CDR3 nucleotides: TGTGCCAGCAGCTTAGGGGGGACTAGGCAGTACGAGCAGTACTTC.

The V and J genes are TRBV5-1 and TRBJ2-3; TRBD2 is a possible D gene (5 bases). The CDR3 consists of 14 residues. Germline loops: CDR1 SGHRS, CDR2 YFSETQ. V dropped 4 bases and J dropped 0 bases, with 9 bases sitting between them. CDR3 loop: CASSLSDSTDTQYF. In DNA, the CDR3 is TGCGCCAGCAGCCTTAGCGACAGCACAGATACGCAGTATTTT.

The chain couples TRBV5-1 to TRBJ2-1, with D tentatively TRBD1 (6 bases). The CDR3 runs to 13 residues. Germline-derived CDR1 and CDR2 are SGHRS and YFSETQ. Trimming took 4 bases from V and 4 from J, leaving 9 bases between them. The CDR3 DNA sequence: TGCGCCAGCAGCCGGACAGAGTACAATGAGCAGTTCTTC. It translates to CASSRTEYNEQFF.

This chain uses TRBV6-1 with TRBJ2-1; 15 nucleotides line up with TRBD2. This CDR3 region has 15 residues. Trimming at V came to 6 bases and at J to 7 bases, leaving 4 bases not matched to a gene. CDR1 MNHNS and CDR2 SASEGT come from the germline V gene. The CDR3 DNA reads TGTGCCAGCAGCCGGACTAGCGGGGGGGCAAATGAGCAGTTCTTC. Translating gives CASSRTSGGANEQFF.

The chain is built from TRBV5-1 and TRBJ2-1; TRBD2 matches at 8 bases. Germline CDR1 is SGHRS and CDR2 is YFSETQ. CDR3 size: 14 residues. The ends lost 1 base at V and 8 bases at J; junction bases unmatched: 5. The CDR3 region has the DNA TGCGCCAGCAGCTTGCGGAGCGGGGGCGATGAGCAGTTCTTC. The encoded protein is CASSLRSGGDEQFF.

The chain recombines TRBV21-1 with TRBJ1-5; no check of the table's D call, TRBD1, against the DNA was made. TRBV21-1 counts as a pseudogene. CDR3 length: 16 residues. CDR3 DNA sequence: TGTGCCAGCAGCCCGGACAGGGGGGTCTTCAATCAGCCCCAGCATTTT. This sequence encodes CASSPDRGVFNQPQHF.

The CDR3: CASSLMVGGTGELFF. The CDR3 DNA follows: TGTGCCAGCAGCTTGATGGTCGGGGGCACCGGGGAGCTGTTTTTT. The chain carries TRBV5-5 and TRBJ2-2; D possibly corresponds to TRBD2 (6 bases). The CDR3 sequence is 15 residues long. CDR1 is SGHKS and CDR2 is YYEKEE in the germline V gene (reference sequence). Trimming removed 1 base from V and 4 bases from J, with 11 bases in between. Full variable domain (remainder filled in from reference TRBV5-5 and TRBJ2-2): DAGVTQSPTHLIKTRGQQVTLRCSPISGHKSVSWYQQVLGQGPQFIFQYYEKEERGRGNFPDRFSARQFPNYSSELNVNALLLGDSALYLCASSLMVGGTGELFFGEGSRLTVL.

This sequence joins TRBV15 and TRBJ1-5, with D perhaps TRBD1 (5 bases). Trimming shortened V by 0 bases and J by 7 bases, and 13 bases separated the two germline ends. The V gene's germline CDR1 is LNHNV and CDR2 YYDKDF (reference sequence). The CDR3 totals 15 residues. DNA of the CDR3: TGTGCCACCAGCAGAGATCCGGGCAAGGGGCAGCCCCAGCATTTT. Its protein product is CATSRDPGKGQPQHF.

The gene calls are TRBV23-1 and TRBJ2-5, with D uncertain. TRBV23-1 is an ORF, with its function uncertain. V shed 5 bases and J shed 2 bases, with 9 bases lying between them. The CDR3 runs 13 residues. The CDR3 DNA follows: TGCGCCAGCAGTGTCAAACAGCAAGAGACCCAGTACTTC. Translation gives CASSVKQQETQYF.

The CDR3 DNA reads TGTGCCAGCAAGACTAGCGGGGTATACGAGCAGTACTTC. Its translation: CASKTSGVYEQYF. This chain joins TRBV2 and TRBJ2-7; 11 nucleotides line up with TRBD2. V was clipped by 7 bases and J by 4 bases; unmatched bases: 3. The CDR3 totals 13 residues. Germline-derived CDR1 and CDR2 are SNHLY and FYNNEI.

The chain couples TRBV29-1 to TRBJ2-1; D may be TRBD2 (5 bases). V lost 3 bases and J lost 4, with 13 bases in between. Germline values: CDR1 SQVTM, CDR2 ANQGSEA. The CDR3 is 14 residues long. CDR3 sequence (DNA): TGCAGCGTTGACCTCCGGGGAAGATACAATGAGCAGTTCTTC. Encoded protein: CSVDLRGRYNEQFF.

V and J are TRBV27 and TRBJ2-7; 7 nucleotides match TRBD1. The ends lost 0 bases at V and 7 bases at J; junction bases unmatched: 6. The germline gives CDR1 MNHEY, CDR2 SMNVEV (reference sequence). CDR3 length: 14 residues. CDR3 region: CASSLSDRVEEQYF. The CDR3 region has the DNA TGTGCCAGCAGTTTATCCGACAGGGTTGAAGAGCAGTACTTC.

The chain joins TRBV6-1 to TRBJ2-2; TRBD1 is a possible D gene (6 bases). Per germline, CDR1 MNHNS and CDR2 SASEGT. This CDR3 has 15 residues. V lost 5 bases and J 7 bases, leaving 17 bases between the germline ends. The CDR3 protein is CASSSRGGFGGELFF. DNA of the CDR3: TGTGCCAGCAGTTCCCGAGGGGGATTTGGCGGGGAGCTGTTTTTT.

The genes are TRBV18 and TRBJ2-1; D perhaps matches TRBD1 (6 bases). The CDR3 consists of 14 residues. Trimming left V 3 bases short and J 4 bases short, with 10 bases between. Germline values: CDR1 KGHSH, CDR2 LQKENI. The CDR3 bases are TGTGCCAGCTCACCGCCTACAGGGTACAATGAGCAGTTCTTC. This encodes CASSPPTGYNEQFF. Based on the CDR3 plus reference TRBV18 and TRBJ2-1, the full variable domain is NAGVMQNPRHLVRRRGQEARLRCSPMKGHSHVYWYRQLPEEGLKFMVYLQKENIIDESGMPKERFSAEFPKEGPSILRIQQVVRGDSAAYFCASSPPTGYNEQFFGPGTRLTVL.

The chain is built from TRBV7-2 and TRBJ1-4; D perhaps matches TRBD1 (5 bases). CDR3 length equals 13 residues. In germline, CDR1 is SGHTA, CDR2 FQGNSA. The germline V and J ends were trimmed by 9 bases and 8 bases, with 16 bases remaining between them. CDR3 nucleotide sequence: TGTGCCAGTAGAATAGCGGGGACGGAAAAACTGTTTTTT. Amino acid sequence: CASRIAGTEKLFF.

The CDR3, as DNA: TGTGCCAGCAGAGCGGGAACCAGCACAGATACGCAGTATTTT. This gives the protein CASRAGTSTDTQYF. The chain employs TRBV6-1 and TRBJ2-3, with TRBD2 identical over 7 bases. This CDR3 has 14 amino acids. V was clipped by 6 bases and J by 0 bases; unmatched bases: 3. Germline assignment: CDR1 MNHNS and CDR2 SASEGT.

V usage is TRBV28 and J usage is TRBJ1-6; TRBD1 agrees at 7 bases. The CDR3 contains 15 residues. Germline CDR1 reads MDHEN; CDR2 reads SYDVKM. Trimming at V came to 6 bases and at J to 7 bases, leaving 9 bases not matched to a gene. As DNA, the CDR3 is TGTGCCAGCAGCCCTCGGAGGGGGCAGAATTCACCCCTCCACTTT. Its translation is CASSPRRGQNSPLHF.

V and J are TRBV4-2 and TRBJ2-5; D is ambiguous. Per the germline V gene, CDR1 is LGHNA and CDR2 is YNFKEQ. Trimming removed 1 base from V and 1 base from J, with 10 bases in between. CDR3 length: 15 residues. The CDR3 DNA reads as TGTGCCAGCAGCCAAGCCTCTTACGGCCAAGAGACCCAGTACTTC. Amino acid sequence: CASSQASYGQETQYF.

The genes are TRBV5-4 and TRBJ2-6; maybe TRBD1 (6 bases). V was shortened by 1 base and J by 4 bases, with 12 bases between the two germline ends. The CDR3 is made up of 16 amino acids. Per the germline V gene, CDR1 is SGHNT and CDR2 is YYREEE (reference sequence). CDR3 region: CASSLQGPAGANVLTF. Written as DNA, the CDR3 is TGTGCCAGCAGCTTGCAGGGGCCGGCGGGGGCCAACGTCCTGACTTTC.

The rearrangement uses TRBV4-3 and TRBJ1-1; possibly TRBD1 for D (5 bases). V lost 4 bases to trimming and J lost 1 base, with 16 bases between them. Germline V gene lookup returns CDR1 LGHNA and CDR2 YSLEER. The CDR3 has 16 amino acids. The CDR3 DNA is TGCGCCAGCAGCCGAGACCCACAGGAAAAGAACACTGAAGCTTTCTTT. Its translation: CASSRDPQEKNTEAFF.

CDR3 DNA sequence: TGTGCCAGCAGCTTAGATTCGGGAGAGCAGTTCTTC. Translating it yields CASSLDSGEQFF. This chain links TRBV7-2 with TRBJ2-1, with D perhaps TRBD2 (5 bases). Trimming took 1 base from V and 10 from J, leaving 8 bases between them. CDR1 is SGHTA, CDR2 FQGNSA, per germline. The CDR3 has 12 residues.

The chain's CDR3 is CASSPSGVHEQFF. Here the CDR3 DNA reads TGTGCCAGCAGCCCGAGCGGGGTACATGAGCAGTTCTTC. V usage is TRBV11-1 and J usage is TRBJ2-1, with 7 bases fitting TRBD2. The germline V gene has CDR1 SGHAT and CDR2 FQDESV (reference sequence). The junction had 6 bases not matched to a gene; V was cut back by 5 bases and J by 8 bases. This CDR3 has 13 amino acids.

The V gene is TRBV5-1, the J gene TRBJ2-1; 7 bases agree with TRBD1. V lost 0 bases to trimming and J lost 1 base; unmatched junction nucleotides: 7. The CDR3 spans 17 residues. The V gene's germline CDR1 is SGHRS and CDR2 YFSETQ. CDR3 region: CASSLGPDRVSYNEQFF. The CDR3 DNA reads as TGCGCCAGCAGCTTGGGGCCCGACAGGGTTTCCTACAATGAGCAGTTCTTC.

This rearrangement joins TRBV4-1 to TRBJ1-1; 9 bases are shared with TRBD1. CDR1 and CDR2 (germline): MGHRA, YSYEKL. The CDR3 is made up of 14 amino acids. V lost 3 bases to trimming and J lost 1 base; unmatched junction nucleotides: 0. CDR3 residues: CASSQGQGNTEAFF. CDR3 sequence (DNA): TGCGCCAGCAGCCAGGGACAGGGGAACACTGAAGCTTTCTTT.

The chain recombines TRBV27 with TRBJ2-7; D is possibly TRBD2 (6 bases). V lost 5 bases, J lost 1 base, and 21 bases lay in between. Germline CDR1 and CDR2: MNHEY and SMNVEV (reference sequence). This CDR3 spans 17 amino acids. The CDR3 nucleotides read TGTGCCAGCAGTCTCACCTACCCCGGGGGAGTATCCTACGAGCAGTACTTC. Encoded protein: CASSLTYPGGVSYEQYF.

The rearrangement joins TRBV19 to TRBJ1-1; the match to TRBD1 covers 7 bases. This CDR3 has 15 residues. CDR1 and CDR2 from the germline V gene are LNHDA and SQIVND (reference sequence). With V trimmed by 6 bases and J by 5 bases, 12 bases remained unmatched. The CDR3 DNA reads as TGTGCCAGTAGCCCCACAGGGGCGCTTAGGACTGAAGCTTTCTTT. Translating it yields CASSPTGALRTEAFF.